The entry below gives a single T cell receptor beta chain sequence along with its context. Its antigen is currently unknown. Patients included in sequencing had previously demonstrated CD8+CD57+ cell expansion by flow cytometry. The data were taken from a study of CD8+CD57+ T cells in acquired aplastic anemia. Study observations and caveats: Patients and controls shared 25 to 30 CD8+ CDR3 sequences, which appeared highly expressed in patients and within their immunodominant clones.

Genomic DNA served as template for TCR beta VDJ and CDR3 profiling. TCRdb itself ran the reads through MiXCR, one entry per CDR3 protein. This sample has some 200,000 distinct CDR3 sequences; about half occur once, and the top ten carry about 1.8%. CDR1 MNHEY and CDR2 SVGAGI come from the germline V gene. V dropped 6 bases and J dropped 3 bases, with 18 bases sitting between them. This CDR3 has 15 residues. The clonotype originates from a human donor with aplastic anemia. This chain uses TRBV6-5 with TRBJ2-7, with a weak D call TRBD1 (5 bases). The sequenced sample was sorted CD4+, CD8+, or CD8+CD57+ T cells (not recorded which) from PBMCs. The CDR3 coding sequence is TGTGCCAGCAGGGAAAGAGGACAAAGAGACTACGAGCAGTACTTC. Protein product: CASRERGQRDYEQYF.